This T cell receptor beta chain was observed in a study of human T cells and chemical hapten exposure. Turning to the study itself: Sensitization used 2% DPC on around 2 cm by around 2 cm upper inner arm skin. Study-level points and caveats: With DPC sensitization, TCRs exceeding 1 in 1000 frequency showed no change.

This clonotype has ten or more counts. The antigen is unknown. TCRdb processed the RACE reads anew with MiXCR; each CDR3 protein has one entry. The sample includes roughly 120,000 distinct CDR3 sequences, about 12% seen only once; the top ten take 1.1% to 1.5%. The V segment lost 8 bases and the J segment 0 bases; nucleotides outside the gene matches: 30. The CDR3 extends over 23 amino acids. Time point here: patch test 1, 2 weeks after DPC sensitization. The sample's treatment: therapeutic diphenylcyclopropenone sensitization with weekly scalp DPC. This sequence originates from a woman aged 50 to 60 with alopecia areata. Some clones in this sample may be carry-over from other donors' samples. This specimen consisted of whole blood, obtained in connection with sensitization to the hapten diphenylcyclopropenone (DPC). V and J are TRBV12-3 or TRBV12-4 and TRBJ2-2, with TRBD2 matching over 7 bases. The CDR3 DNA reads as TGTGCCAGCGTTTCGTTAGGTCGGTTCGGGTTCGGGCTAGCGGAATCGAACACCGGGGAGCTGTTTTTT. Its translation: CASVSLGRFGFGLAESNTGELFF.